This T cell receptor (beta chain) was sequenced during a study of shared T cell receptors in the human thymus. Sequencing was performed with immunoSEQ multiplex PCR; in TCRdb, only in-frame clones are kept and a portion is missing. The sample contains approximately 580,000 clones, 75% to 85% of which appear only once. V trimming: 7 bases; J trimming: 2 bases; junction bases outside the gene matches: 12. This CDR3 contains 16 residues. CDR1 is SQVTM and CDR2 is ANQGSEA in the germline V gene. The same sample was also studied in work on human thymus T cells. This second report adds: The donor group consisted of healthy Finnish infants who were having corrective surgery for congenital heart defects. Resections from corrective heart surgery supplied the thymus tissue. Apparent bias marked the V and J gene usage of thymic and blood repertoires. Thymic repertoires of unrelated individuals were reported in related research to overlap highly.

The sequenced material came from thymocytes. The receptor comes from a boy younger than two with a congenital heart defect. The V gene is TRBV29-1, the J gene TRBJ2-5; 11 bases line up with TRBD2. This CDR3 reads CSGTTIAGGDQETQYF. The CDR3 region has the DNA TGCAGCGGCACAACTATAGCGGGAGGGGATCAAGAGACCCAGTACTTC.